This T cell receptor (beta chain) was identified in a study of T cells in lung cancer brain metastases listed by TCRdb under 2018. Some background on the complete study: Of the approximately 22 patients, seventeen had a history of tobacco use, with a median of 40 pack-years. In this study, the TCR beta CDR3 repertoires of fully resected primary non-small cell lung cancers were compared with those of paired brain metastases. The cohort included 20 or so patients who provided about 40 specimens, with each patient contributing one primary lung lesion and one brain metastasis. Of the patients, about a dozen were female and roughly 9 were male, and their median age at first diagnosis was approximately 62 years. Most of the roughly 20 patients received no interval therapy between primary and metastasis resection. An average DNA integrity number of approximately 4 was found in both primary and metastatic specimens, and no significant difference was detected between sites. The primary and brain metastasis specimens were acquired a median of roughly 350 days apart.

Each sample received between about 2.24 and 4.92 ug of genomic DNA as input, and paired samples received equal DNA input. TCR beta libraries were constructed with the immunoSEQ hsTCRbeta Kit, with multiplexed V and J gene primers used across two PCR steps. Pooled libraries with positive and negative controls were sequenced on an Illumina MiSeq using a 100-cycle paired-end protocol. The authors' analysis ran thus. The immunoSEQ vendor processed the raw data into normalized, annotated TCR beta repertoire reports. Richness was defined as unique clones by nucleotide sequence, with iChao1 and Efron-Thisted estimators extrapolating total richness. To characterize and compare the paired lesions, the analysis used Pielou's evenness, Simpson's index, the proportional abundance of the top-ten clones, and the Morisita overlap index. Drawn from immuneACCESS, this table holds only the in-frame rearrangements with V and J called that TCRdb kept. Clones are partly lost; checked studies trace under half to an unresolved V gene and leave the rest unexplained. V and J calls and clone size are as listed in that table; D and trimming were resolved from the DNA. The sample yields roughly 4,400 clones; about 85% were counted once. The leading ten clones occupy 3% to 4% of the sample.

Patients had resection for either synchronous oligometastatic disease or delayed recurrence of a solitary brain metastasis. To avoid including cancers other than NSCLC, any patient with a history of multiple malignancies was excluded. Tumor areas were macrodissected from roughly 5 deparaffinized approximately 9.6 um unstained sections, using marked H&E slides as a guide. Every specimen was formalin-fixed and paraffin-embedded (FFPE). The AllPrep DNA/RNA FFPE Kit was used to extract genomic DNA. To note about this clone: Its antigen specificity is not known. No base qualities exist here, and no much larger clone lies one base off it.

The research as a whole found: Most clones were lesion-specific, with limited overlap between paired lesions (mean Morisita index roughly 0.25). In brain metastases, the ten most abundant clones accounted for a significantly larger fraction of the repertoire than in primaries, a finding that suggests clonal expansion. DNA fragmentation in the FFPE samples may have prevented recovery of the complete infiltrating T cell repertoire. Compared with their paired primaries, brain metastases had significantly fewer unique productive clones (median about 1,600 versus 5,000). The study could not control for the effects of preoperative corticosteroids on T cell infiltration in brain metastases.

The germline ends are 14 bases apart after V is trimmed by 10 bases and J by 8 bases. The CDR3 measures 11 amino acids from cysteine to phenylalanine. Solely the CDR3 DNA is kept, with 33 bases framed from the first base. Sequences MNHEY (CDR1) and SVGAGI (CDR2) are obtained from the germline V gene. The sequence was obtained from a woman in her fifties or sixties with non-small cell lung cancer. The sample was tumor tissue from the primary lung tumor. Sample cell subset or site, as interpreted from the label and publication: primary lung cancer lesion. This chain is built from TRBV6-5 and TRBJ2-5; the D segment may tentatively be TRBD1 or TRBD2, each giving 5 matched bases. The DNA reads TGTGCCACGAGGGGTGGTCCCACCCAGTACTTC. Translated, it gives CATRGGPTQYF.